What follows describes a single T cell receptor beta chain. Its antigen is undetermined. The protocol was immunoSEQ multiplex PCR, while the TCRdb copy is restricted to in-frame clones and leaves out a portion. The repertoire holds more than 65,000 clones, with 85% as singletons. Blood got drawn at baseline, again on cycle 4 day 1, and then on cycle 7 day 1. The entry originates in a study of OX40 agonist ivuxolimab in advanced cancers. At the level of the study: Patients in the trial were receiving intravenous ivuxolimab every 2 weeks, at doses of 0.01 to 10 mg/kg. Dose-escalation cases comprised hepatocellular carcinoma, melanoma, renal cell or head and neck cancer. Findings and limits, study-wide: Clonal expansion from baseline to week 6 occurred in both CD4+ and CD8+ T cells.

This CDR3 is built from 13 residues. Germline CDR1 and CDR2: SGHRS and YFSETQ. V lost 5 bases, J lost 2 bases, and 10 bases lay in between. This chain connects TRBV5-1 to TRBJ1-1; D uncertain. The sample was CD4+ or CD8+ T cells sorted from blood, taken in a trial of the OX40 agonist ivuxolimab. The sequence was obtained from an adult with an advanced solid tumor such as melanoma, head and neck, liver or kidney cancer. As DNA, the CDR3 is TGCGCCAGCAGGGCGTTACTAAACACTGAAGCTTTCTTT. The encoded protein is CASRALLNTEAFF.